This T cell receptor beta chain was recovered during a study of cytomegalovirus exposure and HLA in healthy donors. Germline values: CDR1 KGHSH, CDR2 LQKENI. V lost 3 bases, J lost 2 bases, and 8 bases stayed unmatched. This CDR3 spans 17 amino acids. It was with 60 Vbeta and 13 Jbeta primers that the PCR ran. Profiled with immunoSEQ multiplex PCR; TCRdb holds only in-frame clones, not every one. The table records under 200,000 clones, 65% to 90% of them present only once. The J gene is TRBJ2-2, the V gene TRBV18; 8 bases line up with TRBD2. The clonotype was recovered from a woman aged 18-29 years in good health and CMV-seronegative. Sequenced sample: PBMCs. The CDR3 nucleotides are TGTGCCAGCTCACCCAGCACTAGCGGAACAAACACCGGGGAGCTGTTTTTT. Translated, it gives CASSPSTSGTNTGELFF.